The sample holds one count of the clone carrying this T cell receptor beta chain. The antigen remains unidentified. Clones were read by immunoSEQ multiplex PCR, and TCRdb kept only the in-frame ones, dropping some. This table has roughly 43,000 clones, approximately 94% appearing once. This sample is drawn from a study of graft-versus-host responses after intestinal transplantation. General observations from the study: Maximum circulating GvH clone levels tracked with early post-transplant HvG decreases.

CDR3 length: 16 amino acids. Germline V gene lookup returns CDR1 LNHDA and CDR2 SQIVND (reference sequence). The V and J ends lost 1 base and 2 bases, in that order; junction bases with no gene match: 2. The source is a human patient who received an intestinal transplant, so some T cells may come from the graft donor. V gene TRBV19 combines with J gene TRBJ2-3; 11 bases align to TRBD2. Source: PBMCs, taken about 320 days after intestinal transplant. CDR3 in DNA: TGTGCCAGTAGTATAGGACTAGCGGGACCCACAGATACGCAGTATTTT. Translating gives CASSIGLAGPTDTQYF.